These 5 T cell receptor beta chains came from one sample sequenced in a study of blood T cell repertoires in COVID-19. Generated by immunoSEQ multiplex PCR, the TCRdb table keeps only in-frame clones and is missing some. The sample consists of 40,000 to 55,000 clones, 82% of them appearing once. The specimen sequenced was peripheral blood. The receptor source for this set is a woman between 65 and 79 years old with acute or convalescent COVID-19.

This clone is a singleton in its sample. The chain links TRBV29-1 to TRBJ1-1; TRBD1 agrees at 8 bases. Trimming cost V 7 bases and J 4 bases; bases outside gene matches: 8. Germline V lookup: CDR1 SQVTM, CDR2 ANQGSEA. The CDR3 covers 13 residues. The DNA of the CDR3 is TGCAGCGGGGAACAGGGGGTCGGCACTGAAGCTTTCTTT. Protein sequence: CSGEQGVGTEAFF.

By frequency in the sample, this clone is medium-sized. The chain combines TRBV7-9 with TRBJ1-2, with a possible D match to TRBD1 (5 bases). Germline CDR1 SEHNR, CDR2 FQNEAQ (reference sequence). With 5 bases removed from V and 6 bases from J, the gap between germline ends came to 25 bases. CDR3 length: 17 amino acids. CDR3 sequence: CASSPTTPQRGTDGYTF. DNA of the CDR3: TGTGCCAGCAGCCCGACTACGCCCCAGCGGGGGACGGATGGCTACACCTTC. The full variable domain, in which reference TRBV7-9 and TRBJ1-2 provide the parts outside the CDR3, is DTGVSQNPRHKITKRGQNVTFRCDPISEHNRLYWYRQTLGQGPEFLTYFQNEAQLEKSRLLSDRFSAERPKGSFSTLEIQRTEQGDSAMYLCASSPTTPQRGTDGYTFGSGTRLTVV.

The genes are TRBV29-1 and TRBJ2-1, with 10 nucleotides matching TRBD1. Germline V CDR1 and CDR2: SQVTM, ANQGSEA. CDR3 length equals 15 residues. Trimming took 2 bases from V and 9 from J; bases not matched to a gene: 10. As DNA, the CDR3 is TGCAGCGTTGAACGTGGGACAGGGGTTGGAGGTGAGCAGTTCTTC. As protein: CSVERGTGVGGEQFF.

The chain recombines TRBV9 with TRBJ2-3; TRBD1 matches 7 bases. The germline V gene encodes CDR1 SGDLS and CDR2 YYNGEE. Trimming cost V 10 bases and J 0 bases; bases outside gene matches: 11. The CDR3 loop spans 15 amino acids. The CDR3 sequence: CASKQGRHSTDTQYF. In DNA form, the CDR3 reads TGTGCCTCTAAACAGGGGCGACATAGCACAGATACGCAGTATTTT.

The chain couples TRBV29-1 to TRBJ2-6; D ambiguous. Trimming removed 6 bases from V and 3 bases from J, with 3 bases in between. CDR1 and CDR2 (germline): SQVTM, ANQGSEA. This CDR3 has 11 residues. The CDR3 reads CSVLGANVLTF. CDR3 nucleotide sequence: TGCAGCGTACTTGGGGCCAACGTCCTGACTTTC. Looking up the rest from reference TRBV29-1 and TRBJ2-6 gives the full variable domain: SAVISQKPSRDICQRGTSLTIQCQVDSQVTMMFWYRQQPGQSLTLIATANQGSEATYESGFVIDKFPISRPNLTFSTLTVSNMSPEDSSIYLCSVLGANVLTFGAGSRLTVL.